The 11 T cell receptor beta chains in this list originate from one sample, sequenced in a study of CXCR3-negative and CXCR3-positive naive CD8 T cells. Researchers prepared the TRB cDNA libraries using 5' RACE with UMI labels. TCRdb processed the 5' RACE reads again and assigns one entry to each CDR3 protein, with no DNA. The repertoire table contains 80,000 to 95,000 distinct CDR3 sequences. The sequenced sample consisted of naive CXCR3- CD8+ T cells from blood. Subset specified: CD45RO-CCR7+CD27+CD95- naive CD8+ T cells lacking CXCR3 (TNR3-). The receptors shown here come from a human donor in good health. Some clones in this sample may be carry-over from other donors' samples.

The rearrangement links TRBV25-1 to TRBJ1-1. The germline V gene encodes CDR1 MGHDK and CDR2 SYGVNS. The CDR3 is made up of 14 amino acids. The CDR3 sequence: CASSESAGGTEAFF.

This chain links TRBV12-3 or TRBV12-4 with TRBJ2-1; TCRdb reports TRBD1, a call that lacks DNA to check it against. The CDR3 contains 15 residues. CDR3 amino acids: CASSSSQGAGNEQFF.

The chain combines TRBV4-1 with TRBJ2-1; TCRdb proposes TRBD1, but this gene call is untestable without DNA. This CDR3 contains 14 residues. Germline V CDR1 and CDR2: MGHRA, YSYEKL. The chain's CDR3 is CASKPGNSYNEQFF.

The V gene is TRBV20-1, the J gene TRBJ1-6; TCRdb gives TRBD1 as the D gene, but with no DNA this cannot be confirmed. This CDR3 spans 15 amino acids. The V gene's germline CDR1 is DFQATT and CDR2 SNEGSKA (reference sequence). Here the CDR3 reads CSASEGGGGNSPLHF.

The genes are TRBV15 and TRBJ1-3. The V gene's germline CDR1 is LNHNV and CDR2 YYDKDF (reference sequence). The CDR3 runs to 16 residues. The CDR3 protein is CATSREGQGSGNTIYF.

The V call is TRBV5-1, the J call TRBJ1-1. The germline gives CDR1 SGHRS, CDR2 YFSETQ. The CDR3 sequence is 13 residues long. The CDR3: CASSLEEGAEAFF.

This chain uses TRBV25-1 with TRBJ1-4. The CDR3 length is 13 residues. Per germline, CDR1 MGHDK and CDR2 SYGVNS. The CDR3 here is CASMRATNEKLFF.

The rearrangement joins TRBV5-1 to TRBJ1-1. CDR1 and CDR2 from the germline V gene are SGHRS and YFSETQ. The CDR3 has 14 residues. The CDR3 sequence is CASSLTSGGTEAFF. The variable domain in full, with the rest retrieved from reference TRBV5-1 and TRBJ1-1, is KAGVTQTPRYLIKTRGQQVTLSCSPISGHRSVSWYQQTPGQGLQFLFEYFSETQRNKGNFPGRFSGRQFSNSRSEMNVSTLELGDSALYLCASSLTSGGTEAFFGQGTRLTVV.

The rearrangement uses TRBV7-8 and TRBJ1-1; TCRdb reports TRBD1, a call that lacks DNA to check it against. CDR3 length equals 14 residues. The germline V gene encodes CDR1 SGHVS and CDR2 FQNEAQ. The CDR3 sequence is CASSLARWTGKAFF.

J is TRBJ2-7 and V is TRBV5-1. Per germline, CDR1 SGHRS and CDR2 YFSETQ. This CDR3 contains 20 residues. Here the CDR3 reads CASSLGRTSDVNLYTYEQYF.

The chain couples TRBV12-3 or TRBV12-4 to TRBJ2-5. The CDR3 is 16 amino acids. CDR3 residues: CASSLTLAVTKETQYF.